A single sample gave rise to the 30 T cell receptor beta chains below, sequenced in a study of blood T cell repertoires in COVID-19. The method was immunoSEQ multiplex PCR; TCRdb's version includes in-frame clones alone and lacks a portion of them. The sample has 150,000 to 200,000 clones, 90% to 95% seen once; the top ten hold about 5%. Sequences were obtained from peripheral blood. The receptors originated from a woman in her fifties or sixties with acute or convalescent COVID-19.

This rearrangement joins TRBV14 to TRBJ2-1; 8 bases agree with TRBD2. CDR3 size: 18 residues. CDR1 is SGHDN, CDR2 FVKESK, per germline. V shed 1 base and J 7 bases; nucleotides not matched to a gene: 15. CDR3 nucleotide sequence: TGTGCCAGCAGCCAAGTGTCGGGTGGGAGCGGGAGAGGAAATGAGCAGTTCTTC. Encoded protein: CASSQVSGGSGRGNEQFF.

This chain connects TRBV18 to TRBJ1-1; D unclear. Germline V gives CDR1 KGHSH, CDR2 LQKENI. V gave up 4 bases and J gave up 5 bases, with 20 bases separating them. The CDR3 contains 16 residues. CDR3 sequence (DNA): TGTGCCAGCTCACTCCGGGTCGGTTTTGGGGAGACTGAAGCTTTCTTT. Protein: CASSLRVGFGETEAFF.

The CDR3 DNA reads as TGTGCCACCTGGGAGGCGGCAATGAACACTGAAGCTTTCTTT. Protein: CATWEAAMNTEAFF. This sequence joins TRBV2 and TRBJ1-1; the D is unclear. This CDR3 has 14 amino acids. The germline CDR1 and CDR2 sequences are SNHLY and FYNNEI. Trimming took off 10 bases at V and 0 bases at J, with 15 bases between the two ends.

This chain's CDR3 is CSVRSRSPTEAFF. The CDR3 DNA reads TGCAGCGTTCGGTCTCGGTCTCCCACTGAAGCTTTCTTT. The chain recombines TRBV29-1 with TRBJ1-1; D gene unclear. The CDR3 is 13 amino acids. V shed 5 bases and J shed 4 bases, with 14 bases lying between them. Germline CDR1 is SQVTM and CDR2 is ANQGSEA. Based on the CDR3 plus reference TRBV29-1 and TRBJ1-1, the full variable domain is SAVISQKPSRDICQRGTSLTIQCQVDSQVTMMFWYRQQPGQSLTLIATANQGSEATYESGFVIDKFPISRPNLTFSTLTVSNMSPEDSSIYLCSVRSRSPTEAFFGQGTRLTVV.

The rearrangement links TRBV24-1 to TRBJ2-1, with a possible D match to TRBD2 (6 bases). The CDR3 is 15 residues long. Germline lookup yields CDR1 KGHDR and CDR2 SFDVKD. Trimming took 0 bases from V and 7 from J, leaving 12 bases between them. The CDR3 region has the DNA TGTGCCACCAGTGATTTGCATTCAGGGAGGAATGAGCAGTTCTTC. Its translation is CATSDLHSGRNEQFF.

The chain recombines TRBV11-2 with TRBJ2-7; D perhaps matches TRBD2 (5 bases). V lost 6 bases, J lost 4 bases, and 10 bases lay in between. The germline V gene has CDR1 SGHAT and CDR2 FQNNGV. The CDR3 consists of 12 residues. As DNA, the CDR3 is TGTGCCAGCAGTTTACTAGATTACGAGCAGTACTTC. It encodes CASSLLDYEQYF.

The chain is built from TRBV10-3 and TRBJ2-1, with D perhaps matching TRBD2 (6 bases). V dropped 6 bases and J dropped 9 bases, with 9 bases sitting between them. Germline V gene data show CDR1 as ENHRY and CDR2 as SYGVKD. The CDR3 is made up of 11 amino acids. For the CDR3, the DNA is TGTGCCATCAGAAATAGCGGTGAGCAGTTCTTC. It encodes CAIRNSGEQFF.

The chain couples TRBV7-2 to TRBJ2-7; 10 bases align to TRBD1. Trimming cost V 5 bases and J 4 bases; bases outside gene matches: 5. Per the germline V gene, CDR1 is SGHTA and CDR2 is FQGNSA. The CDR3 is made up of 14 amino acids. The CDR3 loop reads CASSVGQGIYEQYF. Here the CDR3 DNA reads TGTGCCAGCAGCGTGGGACAGGGGATATACGAGCAGTACTTC.

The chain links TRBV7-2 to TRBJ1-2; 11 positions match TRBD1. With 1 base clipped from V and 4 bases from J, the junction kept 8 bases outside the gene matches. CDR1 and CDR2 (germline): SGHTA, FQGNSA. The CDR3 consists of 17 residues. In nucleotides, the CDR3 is TGTGCCAGCAGCTTAGGGACAGGGGGCTTCCTCGGCTATGGCTACACCTTC. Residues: CASSLGTGGFLGYGYTF.

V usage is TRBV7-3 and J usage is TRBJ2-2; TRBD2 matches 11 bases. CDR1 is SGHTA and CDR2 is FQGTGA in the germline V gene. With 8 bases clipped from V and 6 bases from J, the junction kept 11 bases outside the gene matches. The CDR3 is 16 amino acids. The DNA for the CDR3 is TGTGCCAGCTCCAAGACTAGCGGGGTCCCTGCCGGGGAGCTGTTTTTT. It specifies CASSKTSGVPAGELFF.

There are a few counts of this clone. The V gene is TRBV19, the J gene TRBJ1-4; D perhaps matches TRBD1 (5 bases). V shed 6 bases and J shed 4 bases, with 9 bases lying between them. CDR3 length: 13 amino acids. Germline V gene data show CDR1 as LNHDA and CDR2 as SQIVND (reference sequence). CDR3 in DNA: TGTGCCAGTAGAGACAGTCTTAATGAAAAACTGTTTTTT. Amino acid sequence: CASRDSLNEKLFF.

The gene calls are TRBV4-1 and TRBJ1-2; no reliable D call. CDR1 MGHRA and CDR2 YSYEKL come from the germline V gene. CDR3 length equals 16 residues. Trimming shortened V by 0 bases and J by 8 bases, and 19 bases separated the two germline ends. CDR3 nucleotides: TGCGCCAGCAGCCAAGAAACCCACACGCTCGGAGGAGGCTACACCTTC. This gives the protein CASSQETHTLGGGYTF.

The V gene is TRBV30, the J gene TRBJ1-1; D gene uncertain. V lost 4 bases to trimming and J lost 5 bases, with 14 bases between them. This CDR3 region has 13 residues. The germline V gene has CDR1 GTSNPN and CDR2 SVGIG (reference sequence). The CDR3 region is CAWIQRRETEAFF. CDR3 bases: TGTGCCTGGATTCAACGGAGGGAAACTGAAGCTTTCTTT.

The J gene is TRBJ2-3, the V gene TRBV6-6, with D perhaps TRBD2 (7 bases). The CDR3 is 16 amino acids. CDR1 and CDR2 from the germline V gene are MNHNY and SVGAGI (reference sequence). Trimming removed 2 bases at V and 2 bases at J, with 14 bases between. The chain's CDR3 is CASSYGGGHDTDTQYF. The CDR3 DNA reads TGTGCCAGCAGTTACGGGGGGGGGCACGACACAGATACGCAGTATTTT.

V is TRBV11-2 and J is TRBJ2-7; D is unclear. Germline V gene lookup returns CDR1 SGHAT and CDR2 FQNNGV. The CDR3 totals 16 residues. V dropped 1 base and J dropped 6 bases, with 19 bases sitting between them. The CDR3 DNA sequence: TGTGCCAGCAGCTTAGTGTGGCAGGTACTCTCCATCGAGCAGTACTTC. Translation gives CASSLVWQVLSIEQYF.

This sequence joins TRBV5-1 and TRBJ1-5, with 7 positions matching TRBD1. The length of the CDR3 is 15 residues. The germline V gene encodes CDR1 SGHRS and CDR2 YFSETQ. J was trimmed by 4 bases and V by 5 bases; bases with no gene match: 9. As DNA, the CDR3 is TGCGCCAGCAGTCCCGGGACAGACACTAATCAGCCCCAGCATTTT. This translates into CASSPGTDTNQPQHF.

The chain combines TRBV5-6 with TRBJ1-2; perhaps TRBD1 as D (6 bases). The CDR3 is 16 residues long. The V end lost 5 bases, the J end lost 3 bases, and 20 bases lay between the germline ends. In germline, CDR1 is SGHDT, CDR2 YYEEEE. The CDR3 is CASSSTLEGVDYGYTF. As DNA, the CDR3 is TGTGCCAGCAGTTCGACTCTCGAGGGGGTCGACTATGGCTACACCTTC.

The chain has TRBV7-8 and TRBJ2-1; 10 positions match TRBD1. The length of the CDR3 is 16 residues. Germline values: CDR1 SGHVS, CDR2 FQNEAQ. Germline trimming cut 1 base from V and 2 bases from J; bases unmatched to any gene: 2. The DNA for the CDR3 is TGTGCCAGCAGCTTAGGGACAGGGGGTCCCTACAATGAGCAGTTCTTC. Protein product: CASSLGTGGPYNEQFF.

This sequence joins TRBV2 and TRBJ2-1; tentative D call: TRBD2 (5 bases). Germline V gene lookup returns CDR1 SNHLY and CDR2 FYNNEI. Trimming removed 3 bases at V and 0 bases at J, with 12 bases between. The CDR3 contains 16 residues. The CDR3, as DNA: TGTGCCAGCAGTGACCCGGGATCGAGCTCCTACAATGAGCAGTTCTTC. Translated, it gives CASSDPGSSSYNEQFF.

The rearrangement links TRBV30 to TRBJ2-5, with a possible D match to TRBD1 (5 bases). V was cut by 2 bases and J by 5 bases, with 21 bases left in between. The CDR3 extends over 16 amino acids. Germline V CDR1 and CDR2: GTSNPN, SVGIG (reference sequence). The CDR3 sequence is CAWSLPPRRGRETQYF. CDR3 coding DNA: TGTGCCTGGAGTCTACCCCCTCGTAGGGGAAGGGAGACCCAGTACTTC.

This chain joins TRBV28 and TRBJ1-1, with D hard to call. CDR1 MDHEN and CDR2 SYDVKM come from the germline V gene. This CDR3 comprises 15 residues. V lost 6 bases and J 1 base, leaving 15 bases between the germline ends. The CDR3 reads CASSRLTSGNTEAFF. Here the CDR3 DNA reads TGTGCCAGCAGCAGACTTACTTCGGGGAACACTGAAGCTTTCTTT.

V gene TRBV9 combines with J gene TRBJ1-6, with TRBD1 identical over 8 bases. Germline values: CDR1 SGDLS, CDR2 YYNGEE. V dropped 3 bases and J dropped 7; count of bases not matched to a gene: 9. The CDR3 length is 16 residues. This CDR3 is CASSAHPGQANSPLHF. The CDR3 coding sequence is TGTGCCAGCAGCGCACATCCGGGACAGGCCAATTCACCCCTCCACTTT.

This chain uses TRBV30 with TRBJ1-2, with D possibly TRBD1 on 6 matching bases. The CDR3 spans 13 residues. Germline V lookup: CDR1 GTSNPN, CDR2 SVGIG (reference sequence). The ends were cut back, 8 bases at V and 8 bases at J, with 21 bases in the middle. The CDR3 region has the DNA TGTGCCGGCACAGGGTTATCTACTGCGGGCTACACCTTC. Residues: CAGTGLSTAGYTF. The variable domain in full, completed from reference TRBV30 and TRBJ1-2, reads SQTIHQWPATLVQPVGSPLSLECTVEGTSNPNLYWYRQAAGRGLQLLFYSVGIGQISSEVPQNLSASRPQDRQFILSSKKLLLSDSGFYLCAGTGLSTAGYTFGSGTRLTVV.

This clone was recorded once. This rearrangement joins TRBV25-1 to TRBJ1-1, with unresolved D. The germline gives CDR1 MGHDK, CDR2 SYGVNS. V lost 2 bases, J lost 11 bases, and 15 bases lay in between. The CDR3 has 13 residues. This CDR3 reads CASSERNSRRAFF. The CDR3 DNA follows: TGTGCCAGCAGTGAAAGAAATTCCCGGCGGGCTTTCTTT.

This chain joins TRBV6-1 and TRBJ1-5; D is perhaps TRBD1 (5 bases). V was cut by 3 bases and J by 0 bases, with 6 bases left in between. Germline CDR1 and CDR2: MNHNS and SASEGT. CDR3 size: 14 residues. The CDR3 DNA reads TGTGCCAGCAGTGAGACAGATAGCAATCAGCCCCAGCATTTT. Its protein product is CASSETDSNQPQHF.

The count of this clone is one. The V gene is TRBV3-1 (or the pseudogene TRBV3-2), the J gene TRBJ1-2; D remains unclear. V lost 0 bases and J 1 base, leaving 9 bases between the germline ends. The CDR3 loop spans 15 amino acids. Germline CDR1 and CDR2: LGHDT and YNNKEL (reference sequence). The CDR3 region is CASSQDRSVNYGYTF. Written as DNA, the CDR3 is TGTGCCAGCAGCCAAGACCGAAGCGTTAACTATGGCTACACCTTC.

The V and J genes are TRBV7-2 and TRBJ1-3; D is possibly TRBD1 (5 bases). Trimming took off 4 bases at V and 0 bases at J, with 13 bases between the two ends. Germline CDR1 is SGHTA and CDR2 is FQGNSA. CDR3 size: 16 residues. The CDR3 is CASSYNRGVSGNTIYF. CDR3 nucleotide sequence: TGTGCCAGCAGCTATAACCGGGGGGTCTCTGGAAACACCATATATTTT.

This CDR3 reads CASSPDRGIYNEQFF. Written as DNA, the CDR3 is TGTGCCAGCTCACCGGACAGGGGGATCTACAATGAGCAGTTCTTC. The chain has TRBV18 and TRBJ2-1, with 10 bases fitting TRBD1. Germline loops: CDR1 KGHSH, CDR2 LQKENI. V was clipped by 3 bases and J by 3 bases; unmatched bases: 2. This CDR3 region has 15 residues.

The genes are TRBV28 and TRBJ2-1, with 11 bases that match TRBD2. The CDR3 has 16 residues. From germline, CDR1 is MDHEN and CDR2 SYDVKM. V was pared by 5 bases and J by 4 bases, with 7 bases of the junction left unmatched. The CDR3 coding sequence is TGTGCCAGCAGTCCCATCCGACTAGCGGGGTACAATGAGCAGTTCTTC. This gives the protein CASSPIRLAGYNEQFF.

The CDR3 spells CASSLMGHHTDTQYF. The CDR3 DNA reads TGTGCCAGCAGCTTAATGGGACACCACACAGATACGCAGTATTTT. This chain joins TRBV7-3 and TRBJ2-3; the D gene is possibly TRBD1 (6 bases). V lost 1 base and J lost 2, with 10 bases in between. The CDR3 spans 15 residues. Germline V gives CDR1 SGHTA, CDR2 FQGTGA.